This is a list of T cell receptor beta chains from one sample in a study of shared clonotypes between healthy human individuals. The repertoire was sequenced with immunoSEQ multiplex PCR; TCRdb's copy has only in-frame clones and lacks some. The table lists 190,000 or so clones, 80% to 95% of them singletons. Sequenced: naive CD4+ T cells sorted from blood. All receptors derive from a woman aged 30 to 39 in good health. CDR3s include the opening cysteine and the closing phenylalanine or tryptophan. D genes are given only for firm matches. Not all rows give a size; the values are once, few, many and, for expanded clones, a class.

size	D	V	J	DNA	CDR3
NA	NA	TRBV19	TRBJ1-5	TGTGCCAGTATCGGGGGGAATCAGCCCCAGCATTTT	CASIGGNQPQHF
NA	NA	TRBV11-2	TRBJ1-2	TGTGCCAGCAGCTTAGACCGGGGGGGCTACACCTTC	CASSLDRGGYTF
NA	TRBD2	TRBV10-2	TRBJ2-2	TGCGCCAGCAGTGAGAGGGGAGCGGGAGCGCCCTACACCGGGGAGCTGTTTTTT	CASSERGAGAPYTGELFF
NA	TRBD2	TRBV5-1	TRBJ2-1	TGCGCCAGCTCACAGATCGGGCTAGCGGCAGTCAATGAGCAGTTCTTC	CASSQIGLAAVNEQFF
few	NA	TRBV4-1	TRBJ1-5	TGCGCCAGCAGCCTAGGCTTTGGGCCTGTGAATCAGCCCCAGCATTTT	CASSLGFGPVNQPQHF
NA	NA	TRBV20-1	TRBJ2-3	TGCAGTGCTAGACGCACAGATACGCAGTATTTT	CSARRTDTQYF
NA	NA	TRBV4-1	TRBJ2-7	TGCGCCAGCAGCCAACCGGGACGGACGTCCTACGAGCAGTACTTC	CASSQPGRTSYEQYF
few	TRBD2	TRBV29-1	TRBJ2-3	TGCAGCGTCAAACTAGCGGGGGGTAGCACAGATACGCAGTATTTT	CSVKLAGGSTDTQYF
NA	TRBD2	TRBV18	TRBJ2-3	TGTGCCAGCTCACTTCCAGGGACTAGCGGGAGGAATACGCAGTATTTT	CASSLPGTSGRNTQYF
NA	NA	TRBV4-1	TRBJ2-7	TGCGCCAGCAGCCTGGGGGACGGAGAAGCATTTTCCTACGAGCAGTACTTC	CASSLGDGEAFSYEQYF
NA	TRBD1	TRBV15	TRBJ2-7	TGTGCCACCAGTTCCACCGGGACAGGGGCCGAGCAGTACTTC	CATSSTGTGAEQYF